These 15 T cell receptor beta chains were sequenced from one sample in a study of OX40 agonist ivuxolimab in advanced cancers. The table came from immunoSEQ multiplex PCR; TCRdb's copy has only in-frame clones and leaves some out. The table shows about 70,000 clones, with around 83% occurring only once. Specimen: CD4+ or CD8+ T cells sorted from blood, collected in a trial of the OX40 agonist ivuxolimab. These receptors were taken from an adult with an advanced solid tumor such as melanoma, head and neck, liver or kidney cancer.

Of note for this clone: In the same sample, other DNA sequences code for this CDR3. V gene TRBV5-6 combines with J gene TRBJ1-5; D remains unclear. Germline-derived CDR1 and CDR2 are SGHDT and YYEEEE. The CDR3 has 13 residues. Trimming pared 2 bases from V and 4 bases from J, leaving 7 bases between. CDR3: CASSLGRNQPQHF. As DNA, the CDR3 is TGTGCCAGCAGCTTAGGACGGAATCAGCCCCAGCATTTT. Full variable domain (remainder filled in from reference TRBV5-6 and TRBJ1-5): DAGVTQSPTHLIKTRGQQVTLRCSPKSGHDTVSWYQQALGQGPQFIFQYYEEEERQRGNFPDRFSGHQFPNYSSELNVNALLLGDSALYLCASSLGRNQPQHFGDGTRLSIL.

The chain links TRBV6-5 to TRBJ2-2; D is undetermined. From germline, CDR1 is MNHEY and CDR2 SVGAGI. The ends were cut back, 7 bases at V and 5 bases at J, with 17 bases in the middle. This CDR3 region has 15 residues. DNA for the CDR3: TGTGCCAGCACCCTCTTCTCTGCGATGACCGGGGAGCTGTTTTTT. Translating gives CASTLFSAMTGELFF.

V is TRBV5-1 and J is TRBJ2-3, with TRBD1 identical over 8 bases. Germline V gene lookup returns CDR1 SGHRS and CDR2 YFSETQ. The CDR3 runs 14 residues. V dropped 4 bases and J dropped 6; count of bases not matched to a gene: 7. The CDR3, as DNA: TGCGCCAGCAGCCCCGGACAGGGTAGGGATACGCAGTATTTT. It yields the protein CASSPGQGRDTQYF.

The chain combines TRBV5-1 with TRBJ1-2; no clear D. Germline V gene lookup returns CDR1 SGHRS and CDR2 YFSETQ. Between the trimmed V and J ends, which lost 2 bases and 4 bases, there was a span of 12 bases. The CDR3 length is 14 residues. The CDR3 nucleotides are TGCGCCAGCAGCTTATCTGGGATTGGCTATGGCTACACCTTC. Amino acids: CASSLSGIGYGYTF. The variable domain in full, with the rest retrieved from reference TRBV5-1 and TRBJ1-2, is KAGVTQTPRYLIKTRGQQVTLSCSPISGHRSVSWYQQTPGQGLQFLFEYFSETQRNKGNFPGRFSGRQFSNSRSEMNVSTLELGDSALYLCASSLSGIGYGYTFGSGTRLTVV.

This clone has just one count. This sequence joins TRBV7-2 and TRBJ1-3, with D maybe TRBD1 (5 bases). V was trimmed by 0 bases and J by 8 bases, leaving 11 bases between them. The CDR3 is 14 residues long. Germline assignment: CDR1 SGHTA and CDR2 FQGNSA. CDR3 nucleotides: TGTGCCAGCAGCTTAGCGGGGGGACTAGACACCATATATTTT. Its translation is CASSLAGGLDTIYF.

The CDR3 loop is CASSEGGTNTEAFF. Here the CDR3 DNA reads TGTGCCAGCAGTGAAGGAGGTACCAACACTGAAGCTTTCTTT. This chain links TRBV6-1 with TRBJ1-1; the D is unclear. This CDR3 contains 14 residues. CDR1 and CDR2 (germline): MNHNS, SASEGT. The V end lost 1 base, the J end lost 2 bases, and 8 bases lay between the germline ends.

The rearrangement joins TRBV6-1 to TRBJ2-7, with 7 bases lining up with TRBD1. Germline V gene sequence: CDR1 MNHNS, CDR2 SASEGT. With 8 bases clipped from V and 3 bases from J, the junction kept 4 bases outside the gene matches. The CDR3 is 12 residues long. The CDR3 sequence is CASFPGGYEQYF. In nucleotides, the CDR3 is TGTGCCAGCTTTCCAGGGGGCTACGAGCAGTACTTC.

The chain is built from TRBV5-1 and TRBJ2-3; D may match TRBD1 or TRBD2 (6 bases each). V dropped 2 bases and J dropped 3 bases, with 16 bases sitting between them. Per the germline V gene, CDR1 is SGHRS and CDR2 is YFSETQ. The CDR3 sequence is 16 residues long. The CDR3 sequence is CASSFGGGTGTDTQYF. CDR3 nucleotide sequence: TGCGCCAGCAGCTTTGGAGGGGGTACCGGGACAGATACGCAGTATTTT.

This CDR3 is CASTPREASGGREGTGELFF. The CDR3 DNA is TGCGCCAGCACCCCCCGGGAAGCTAGCGGGGGGCGGGAGGGCACCGGGGAGCTGTTTTTT. This sequence joins TRBV23-1 and TRBJ2-2; TRBD2 matches at 11 bases. TRBV23-1 is an ORF; its function is uncertain. The CDR3 has 20 residues. Germline trimming cut 7 bases from V and 4 bases from J; bases unmatched to any gene: 20.

This clone was observed a single time. This chain uses TRBV30 with TRBJ2-5; TRBD2 is a possible D gene (5 bases). V lost 1 base to trimming and J lost 4 bases, with 7 bases between them. The length of the CDR3 is 12 residues. Germline CDR1 is GTSNPN and CDR2 is SVGIG (reference sequence). CDR3 in DNA: TGTGCCTGGAGTGCAACTAGAGAGACCCAGTACTTC. Protein product: CAWSATRETQYF.

The chain couples TRBV7-8 to TRBJ2-2, with 13 bases that match TRBD2. Germline CDR1 reads SGHVS; CDR2 reads FQNEAQ. The J segment lost 6 bases and the V segment lost 4 bases, leaving 8 bases of the junction unmatched. The CDR3 is 17 amino acids. The CDR3 reads CASSWGTSGVLSGELFF. In nucleotides, the CDR3 is TGTGCCAGCAGCTGGGGGACTAGCGGGGTGCTCTCCGGGGAGCTGTTTTTT.

J is TRBJ1-2 and V is TRBV11-2, with a weak D call TRBD1 (5 bases). Between the trimmed V and J ends, which lost 7 bases and 5 bases, there was a span of 26 bases. This CDR3 spans 17 amino acids. Germline V gives CDR1 SGHAT, CDR2 FQNNGV. CDR3 protein: CASTPTGFGRDAYGYTF. CDR3 coding DNA: TGTGCCAGCACCCCCACGGGTTTTGGCCGGGACGCTTATGGCTACACCTTC.

This clone has a handful of counts. The genes are TRBV7-2 and TRBJ2-7, with 9 nucleotides matching TRBD2. V was pared by 3 bases and J by 2 bases, with 2 bases of the junction left unmatched. From germline, CDR1 is SGHTA and CDR2 FQGNSA. The CDR3 is 14 amino acids. This CDR3 reads CASSLAGGPYEQYF. CDR3 DNA sequence: TGTGCCAGCAGCTTGGCGGGAGGGCCCTACGAGCAGTACTTC.

The chain is built from TRBV2 and TRBJ2-7, with no clear D. CDR3 length equals 13 residues. V was cut by 4 bases and J by 4 bases, with 11 bases left in between. Germline CDR1 and CDR2: SNHLY and FYNNEI. This CDR3 is CASSGPWVYEQYF. In nucleotides, the CDR3 is TGTGCCAGCAGTGGTCCTTGGGTATACGAGCAGTACTTC.

In this sample, this clone turned up once. V is TRBV9 and J is TRBJ1-1; 8 bases are a match to TRBD1. Germline V gene lookup returns CDR1 SGDLS and CDR2 YYNGEE. V lost 2 bases and J lost 3; bases outside the gene matches: 3. The length of the CDR3 is 14 residues. CDR3 bases: TGTGCCAGCAGCGTCGGACAGGGATACACTGAAGCTTTCTTT. Translation gives CASSVGQGYTEAFF. Supplemented by reference TRBV9 and TRBJ1-1, the full variable domain reads DSGVTQTPKHLITATGQRVTLRCSPRSGDLSVYWYQQSLDQGLQFLIQYYNGEERAKGNILERFSAQQFPDLHSELNLSSLELGDSALYFCASSVGQGYTEAFFGQGTRLTVV.